This T cell receptor (beta chain) emerged from a study of glioma-infiltrating T cells after dendritic cell vaccination. This CDR3 is 16 amino acids long. Trimming left V 4 bases short and J 7 bases short, with 21 bases between. Germline V CDR1 and CDR2: SGHNT, YYREEE (reference sequence). Produced via immunoSEQ multiplex PCR; TCRdb's table is partial and in-frame only. Of about 95,000 clones listed, more than 75% are singletons. This TCR was sampled from a human donor with glioblastoma. This material consisted of blood, taken before dendritic cell vaccination. The rearrangement uses TRBV5-4 and TRBJ2-1; tentative D call: TRBD2 (6 bases). The CDR3 protein is CASSPGGSAANNEQFF. In nucleotides, the CDR3 is TGTGCCAGCAGCCCTGGAGGGTCCGCAGCGAATAATGAGCAGTTCTTC.